One sample yielded the 28 T cell receptor beta chains listed below, sequenced in a study of blood T cell repertoires in COVID-19. Clones were sequenced by immunoSEQ multiplex PCR, and TCRdb holds only the in-frame ones, with some missing. The profile shows approximately 350,000 clones, about nine tenths of them singletons. Sequencing was done on a sample of peripheral blood. The source of these receptors is a woman aged 65 to 85 with COVID-19, enrolled during active disease.

This clone was seen more than once but under ten times. V is TRBV7-9 and J is TRBJ1-4; D ambiguous. Trimming took off 6 bases at V and 8 bases at J, with 10 bases between the two ends. The CDR3 has 12 amino acids. The germline V gene encodes CDR1 SEHNR and CDR2 FQNEAQ (reference sequence). DNA of the CDR3: TGTGCCAGCAGACCGGGTGGCGAAAAACTGTTTTTT. It translates to CASRPGGEKLFF.

The V and J genes are TRBV29-1 and TRBJ2-3, with 7 bases aligning to TRBD2. This CDR3 has 15 amino acids. Germline CDR1 is SQVTM and CDR2 is ANQGSEA. Trimming at V came to 3 bases and at J to 0 bases, leaving 6 bases not matched to a gene. In DNA, the CDR3 is TGCAGCGTTGAGTCTAGCGGAGCTAGCACAGATACGCAGTATTTT. It translates to CSVESSGASTDTQYF.

V and J are TRBV24-1 and TRBJ2-1; TRBD2 agrees at 13 bases. V was clipped by 4 bases and J by 7 bases; unmatched bases: 6. The CDR3 totals 16 residues. Germline loops: CDR1 KGHDR, CDR2 SFDVKD. The chain's CDR3 is CATSDPGTSGENEQFF. DNA of the CDR3: TGTGCCACCAGTGACCCAGGGACTAGCGGGGAAAATGAGCAGTTCTTC.

The sample holds one count of this clone. As DNA, the CDR3 is TGTGCCAGCAGCCCTAGCCGGGACACAGTTTTTACTGAAGCTTTCTTT. Its protein product is CASSPSRDTVFTEAFF. The chain couples TRBV7-2 to TRBJ1-1; D possibly corresponds to TRBD1 (6 bases). The CDR3 is 16 residues long. V gave up 5 bases and J gave up 5 bases, with 21 bases separating them. Germline V gene data show CDR1 as SGHTA and CDR2 as FQGNSA.

The V gene is TRBV24-1, the J gene TRBJ1-2; 7 bases are a match to TRBD1. J lost 7 bases, V lost 2 bases, and 9 bases had no gene match. The CDR3 has 15 amino acids. Germline-derived CDR1 and CDR2 are KGHDR and SFDVKD. CDR3 coding DNA: TGTGCCACCAGTGATTCTGCTCAGGGGGTAGGTGGCTACACCTTC. Its protein product is CATSDSAQGVGGYTF.

V gene TRBV28 combines with J gene TRBJ1-1; no reliable D call. Per the germline V gene, CDR1 is MDHEN and CDR2 is SYDVKM. The CDR3 is 16 residues long. V was shortened by 2 bases and J by 0 bases, with 13 bases between the two germline ends. The CDR3 here is CASSLGRVSMNTEAFF. CDR3 DNA: TGTGCCAGCAGTTTAGGGAGGGTGTCCATGAACACTGAAGCTTTCTTT.

J is TRBJ2-7 and V is TRBV9; a possible D gene is TRBD1 (5 bases). V lost 3 bases and J lost 6, with 13 bases in between. The germline gives CDR1 SGDLS, CDR2 YYNGEE. The CDR3 consists of 13 residues. Here the CDR3 DNA reads TGTGCCAGCAGCGCCGACCCCAGGGTCGAGCAGTACTTC. It yields the protein CASSADPRVEQYF.

This chain links TRBV27 with TRBJ1-1, with TRBD1 identical over 7 bases. V shed 5 bases and J 1 base; nucleotides not matched to a gene: 7. The CDR3 contains 15 residues. Germline CDR1 and CDR2: MNHEY and SMNVEV (reference sequence). Written as DNA, the CDR3 is TGTGCCAGCAGTGCTCGACAGGGCTGGAACACTGAAGCTTTCTTT. Protein sequence: CASSARQGWNTEAFF.

The chain joins TRBV9 to TRBJ2-1; no definite D call. The CDR3 covers 13 residues. Per germline, CDR1 SGDLS and CDR2 YYNGEE. The V end lost 0 bases, the J end lost 7 bases, and 8 bases lay between the germline ends. The CDR3 region has the DNA TGTGCCAGCAGCGTAGGACTGGCTAATGAGCAGTTCTTC. This translates into CASSVGLANEQFF.

The rearrangement links TRBV4-2 to TRBJ1-5; 10 bases agree with TRBD1. The trim removed 4 bases at V and 5 bases at J, leaving 2 bases unmatched. The CDR3 is 14 amino acids. Germline V lookup: CDR1 LGHNA, CDR2 YNFKEQ. The CDR3 sequence is CASSPGTGDQPQHF. The CDR3 DNA is TGTGCCAGCAGCCCCGGGACAGGGGATCAGCCCCAGCATTTT.

V usage is TRBV11-2 and J usage is TRBJ1-1; D unclear. Trimming took off 1 base at V and 1 base at J, with 4 bases between the two ends. Germline-derived CDR1 and CDR2 are SGHAT and FQNNGV. This CDR3 contains 13 residues. The chain's CDR3 is CASSLAQNTEAFF. Here the CDR3 DNA reads TGTGCCAGCAGCTTAGCCCAGAACACTGAAGCTTTCTTT.

The chain recombines TRBV5-6 with TRBJ1-4, with D possibly TRBD1 on 6 matching bases. Trimming cost V 7 bases and J 8 bases, with 15 bases left between them. Germline V gives CDR1 SGHDT, CDR2 YYEEEE. The CDR3 consists of 13 residues. CDR3 residues: CASHGGGREKLFF. The CDR3 bases are TGTGCCAGCCACGGGGGGGGCCGGGAAAAACTGTTTTTT.

The chain joins TRBV29-1 to TRBJ2-7; 9 bases match TRBD2. V shed 0 bases, J shed 3 bases, and the junction held 6 bases outside the gene matches. Germline CDR1 reads SQVTM; CDR2 reads ANQGSEA. This CDR3 comprises 15 residues. In DNA form, the CDR3 reads TGCAGCGTTGAAGAACGGCTAGCGGGAAACTACGAGCAGTACTTC. Protein: CSVEERLAGNYEQYF.

This clone was recorded a few times. The V call is TRBV5-1, the J call TRBJ2-1, with D tentatively TRBD2 (5 bases). Germline V gives CDR1 SGHRS, CDR2 YFSETQ. This CDR3 region has 15 residues. The V end lost 0 bases, the J end lost 6 bases, and 13 bases lay between the germline ends. CDR3 sequence: CASSLDTRAVNEQFF. The CDR3 DNA sequence: TGCGCCAGCAGCTTGGACACTAGAGCGGTCAATGAGCAGTTCTTC.

CDR3 protein: CSVEMEAGQNYEQYF. DNA of the CDR3: TGCAGCGTTGAAATGGAGGCGGGACAGAACTACGAGCAGTACTTC. The chain links TRBV29-1 to TRBJ2-7; D possibly corresponds to TRBD1 (7 bases). Germline V gene data show CDR1 as SQVTM and CDR2 as ANQGSEA. The CDR3 covers 15 residues. Trimming pared 2 bases from V and 3 bases from J, leaving 17 bases between.

The genes are TRBV9 and TRBJ1-1, with TRBD1 identical over 8 bases. After removal of 3 bases from V and 3 bases from J, the junction contained 4 bases not matched to a gene. CDR3 length: 14 residues. CDR1 and CDR2 from the germline V gene are SGDLS and YYNGEE. The chain's CDR3 is CASSARGRDTEAFF. The CDR3 DNA sequence: TGTGCCAGCAGCGCCAGGGGGCGGGACACTGAAGCTTTCTTT.

The chain has TRBV7-2 and TRBJ2-1; D call uncertain. The germline V gene encodes CDR1 SGHTA and CDR2 FQGNSA. Trimming left V 5 bases short and J 10 bases short, with 12 bases between. This CDR3 comprises 12 residues. Here the CDR3 reads CASSPSHLEQFF. The CDR3 nucleotides are TGTGCCAGCAGCCCTAGTCATTTAGAGCAGTTCTTC.

The chain links TRBV10-3 to TRBJ1-3, with 7 bases identical to TRBD1. The CDR3 sequence is 14 residues long. J lost 4 bases, V lost 10 bases, and 10 bases had no gene match. Looked up from germline, CDR1 is ENHRY and CDR2 is SYGVKD. Here the CDR3 DNA reads TGTGCCAGTGGCACAGGGGTCCCCGGAAACACCATATATTTT. Protein: CASGTGVPGNTIYF.

In this sample, this clone turned up a few times. The chain has TRBV6-6 and TRBJ2-3, with D maybe TRBD1 (5 bases). The ends were cut back, 2 bases at V and 4 bases at J, with 10 bases in the middle. In germline, CDR1 is MNHNY, CDR2 SVGAGI (reference sequence). This CDR3 has 14 residues. This CDR3 is CASSYDGASDTQYF. The CDR3 nucleotides are TGTGCCAGCAGTTACGATGGGGCCTCAGATACGCAGTATTTT.

A word on this clone: This sample includes further DNA sequences coding for the same CDR3. The DNA for the CDR3 is TGCGCCAGCAGCTTGGGCAGGGAGCAGTTCTTC. This codes for CASSLGREQFF. This chain joins TRBV5-1 and TRBJ2-1; D ambiguous. Germline assignment: CDR1 SGHRS and CDR2 YFSETQ. Between the trimmed V and J ends, which lost 0 bases and 10 bases, there was a span of 5 bases. The CDR3 contains 11 residues.

The gene calls are TRBV27 and TRBJ2-1; 13 nucleotides line up with TRBD2. The trim removed 4 bases at V and 2 bases at J, leaving 14 bases unmatched. In germline, CDR1 is MNHEY, CDR2 SMNVEV (reference sequence). The CDR3 length is 20 residues. The CDR3 sequence: CASSSAGLAGSYSTYNEQFF. The CDR3 region has the DNA TGTGCCAGCAGTTCCGCGGGACTAGCGGGGTCCTACAGTACCTACAATGAGCAGTTCTTC.

This rearrangement joins TRBV9 to TRBJ2-5, with D maybe TRBD2 (5 bases). V was cut by 4 bases and J by 5 bases, with 18 bases left in between. CDR1 is SGDLS, CDR2 YYNGEE, per germline. This CDR3 spans 15 amino acids. The CDR3 sequence: CASSPSAGELETQYF. The CDR3 nucleotides are TGTGCCAGCAGCCCTTCAGCCGGGGAATTGGAGACCCAGTACTTC.

The V and J genes are TRBV10-2 and TRBJ1-5; 9 bases fit TRBD1. CDR1 and CDR2 (germline): WSHSY, SAAADI. This CDR3 spans 15 amino acids. J was trimmed by 6 bases and V by 8 bases; bases with no gene match: 11. CDR3 in DNA: TGCGCCAGCGCCGGGACAGGGAGAGGGGGTCAGCCCCAGCATTTT. Amino acid sequence: CASAGTGRGGQPQHF.

The count of this clone is one. The gene calls are TRBV30 and TRBJ2-1, with TRBD1 matching over 8 bases. Per germline, CDR1 GTSNPN and CDR2 SVGIG (reference sequence). The V gene end was trimmed by 4 bases and the J gene end by 1 base; junction bases not matched to a gene: 6. The length of the CDR3 is 15 residues. The CDR3 is CAWNRQGRSYNEQFF. The CDR3 bases are TGTGCCTGGAACAGACAGGGGAGGTCCTACAATGAGCAGTTCTTC.

This chain joins TRBV6-5 and TRBJ2-4; D possibly corresponds to TRBD1 (7 bases). CDR3 size: 12 residues. Trimming stripped 10 bases from V and 7 bases from J, with 14 bases between. The germline V gene encodes CDR1 MNHEY and CDR2 SVGAGI. The CDR3, as DNA: TGTGCCACAGGGGGAGGACCCAACATTCAGTACTTC. Protein sequence: CATGGGPNIQYF.

The rearrangement joins TRBV7-2 to TRBJ1-2; TRBD1 matches 7 bases. The CDR3 covers 16 residues. After removal of 0 bases from V and 1 base from J, the junction contained 5 bases not matched to a gene. The V gene's germline CDR1 is SGHTA and CDR2 FQGNSA. This chain's CDR3 is CASSLAGTDINYGYTF. The CDR3, as DNA: TGTGCCAGCAGCTTAGCCGGGACAGATATTAACTATGGCTACACCTTC.

The chain combines TRBV6-1 with TRBJ2-1, with 13 bases fitting TRBD2. Germline loops: CDR1 MNHNS, CDR2 SASEGT. Trimming cost V 3 bases and J 10 bases; bases outside gene matches: 6. This CDR3 region has 15 residues. The CDR3 DNA sequence: TGTGCCAGCAGTGACCTGGGACTAGCGGGGCCAGAGCAGTTCTTC. Its protein product is CASSDLGLAGPEQFF.

This clone came up a few times. The chain employs TRBV13 and TRBJ2-3; possible D gene TRBD2, 6 bases. The CDR3 has 13 amino acids. Trimming shortened V by 3 bases and J by 5 bases, and 9 bases separated the two germline ends. CDR1 is PRHDT, CDR2 FYEKMQ, per germline (reference sequence). The CDR3 nucleotides read TGTGCCAGCAGCTTTTCGGGGGAAGATACGCAGTATTTT. Residues: CASSFSGEDTQYF.